This T cell receptor beta chain was recorded in a study of T cell repertoires in cytomegalovirus infection. Findings and limits, study-wide: It was HLA-C-restricted CMV-specific TCR beta clonotypes that dominated the response ex vivo.

TCRdb analysed the reads with MiXCR anew, one entry per CDR3 protein. The sample lists 100,000 or so distinct CDR3 sequences; around 22% were seen once. This clonotype has at least ten counts. As yet, its antigen is unknown. The V segment lost 7 bases and the J segment 8 bases; nucleotides outside the gene matches: 10. Per germline, CDR1 DFQATT and CDR2 SNEGSKA (reference sequence). The CDR3 runs to 13 residues. The clonotype originates from a human donor in good health (CMV status not recorded). Some clones in this sample may be carry-over from other donors' samples. This chain links TRBV20-1 with TRBJ2-1; TRBD1 matches at 8 bases. The sample was CD8+ T cells from PBMCs. CDR3: CSGGAGGRDEQFF. The CDR3 region has the DNA TGCAGTGGGGGGGCAGGGGGCAGGGATGAGCAGTTCTTC.